This T cell receptor beta chain originates from a study of blood T cell repertoires in COVID-19. The germline CDR1 and CDR2 sequences are SGHVS and FNYEAQ. The CDR3 extends over 15 amino acids. With V trimmed by 4 bases and J by 8 bases, 4 bases remained unmatched. Data came from immunoSEQ multiplex PCR; TCRdb stores just in-frame clones and leaves some out. Of about 11,000 clones listed, roughly 86% are singletons. The sequenced sample consisted of peripheral blood. The TCR originated in a man aged 50-60 years with active COVID-19. V usage is TRBV7-6 and J usage is TRBJ2-1; 14 bases match TRBD2. The CDR3 nucleotides read TGTGCCAGCAGCTCGGGACTAGCGGGAGCGGATGAGCAGTTCTTC. As protein: CASSSGLAGADEQFF. The variable domain in full, completed from reference TRBV7-6 and TRBJ2-1, reads GAGVSQSPRYKVTKRGQDVALRCDPISGHVSLYWYRQALGQGPEFLTYFNYEAQQDKSGLPNDRFSAERPEGSISTLTIQRTEQRDSAMYRCASSSGLAGADEQFFGPGTRLTVL.